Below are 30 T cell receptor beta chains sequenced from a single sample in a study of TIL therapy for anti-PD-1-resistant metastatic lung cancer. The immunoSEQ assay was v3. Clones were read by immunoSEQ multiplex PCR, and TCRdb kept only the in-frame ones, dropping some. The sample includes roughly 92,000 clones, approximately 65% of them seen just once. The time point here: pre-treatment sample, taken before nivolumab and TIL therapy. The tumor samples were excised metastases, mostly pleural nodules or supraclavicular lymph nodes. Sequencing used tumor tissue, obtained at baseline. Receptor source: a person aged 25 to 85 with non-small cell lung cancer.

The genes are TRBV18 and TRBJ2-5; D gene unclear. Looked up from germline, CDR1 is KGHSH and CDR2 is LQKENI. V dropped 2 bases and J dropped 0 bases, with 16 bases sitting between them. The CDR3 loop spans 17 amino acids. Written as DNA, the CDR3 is TGTGCCAGCTCACCATCAAGATGGAGTCGTGACCAAGAGACCCAGTACTTC. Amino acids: CASSPSRWSRDQETQYF.

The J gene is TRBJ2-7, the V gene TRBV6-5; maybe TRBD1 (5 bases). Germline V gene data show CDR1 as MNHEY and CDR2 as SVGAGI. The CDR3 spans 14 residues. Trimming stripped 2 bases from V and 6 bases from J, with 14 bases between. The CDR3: CASSYGPLQGEQYF. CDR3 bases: TGTGCCAGCAGTTACGGCCCTCTGCAGGGCGAGCAGTACTTC.

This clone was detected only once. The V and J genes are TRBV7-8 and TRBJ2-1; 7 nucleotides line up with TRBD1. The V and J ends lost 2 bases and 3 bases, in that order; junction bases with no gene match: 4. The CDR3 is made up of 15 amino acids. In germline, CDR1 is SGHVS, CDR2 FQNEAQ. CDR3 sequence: CASSLYGTDYNEQFF. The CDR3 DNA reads TGTGCCAGCAGCTTATACGGGACAGACTACAATGAGCAGTTCTTC. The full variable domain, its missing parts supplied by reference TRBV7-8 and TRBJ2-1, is GAGVSQSPRYKVAKRGQDVALRCDPISGHVSLFWYQQALGQGPEFLTYFQNEAQLDKSGLPSDRFFAERPEGSVSTLKIQRTQQEDSAVYLCASSLYGTDYNEQFFGPGTRLTVL.

DNA of the CDR3: TGCGCCAGCAGCCCCAGTGTCGGGGATTCACCCCTCCACTTT. As protein: CASSPSVGDSPLHF. This chain links TRBV5-1 with TRBJ1-6; D gene ambiguous. Germline loops: CDR1 SGHRS, CDR2 YFSETQ. V gave up 4 bases and J gave up 8 bases, with 13 bases separating them. The length of the CDR3 is 14 residues.

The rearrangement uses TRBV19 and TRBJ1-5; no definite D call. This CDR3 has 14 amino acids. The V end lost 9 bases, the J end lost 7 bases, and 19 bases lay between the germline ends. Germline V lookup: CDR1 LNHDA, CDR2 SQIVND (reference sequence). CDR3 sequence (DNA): TGTGCCAGCTCTTCACTTGACATCTTACAGCCCCAGCATTTT. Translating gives CASSSLDILQPQHF.

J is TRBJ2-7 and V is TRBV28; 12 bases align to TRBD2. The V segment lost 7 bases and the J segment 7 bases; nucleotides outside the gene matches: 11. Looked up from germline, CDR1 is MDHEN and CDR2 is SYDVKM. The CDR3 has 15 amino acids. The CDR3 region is CASTLRLAGDGEQYF. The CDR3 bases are TGTGCCAGCACCCTCCGACTAGCGGGAGATGGTGAGCAGTACTTC.

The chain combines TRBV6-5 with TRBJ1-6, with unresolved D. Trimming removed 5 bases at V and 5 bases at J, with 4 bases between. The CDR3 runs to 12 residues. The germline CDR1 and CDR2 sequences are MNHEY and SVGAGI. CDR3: CASSRNNSPLHF. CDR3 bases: TGTGCCAGCAGTCGTAATAATTCACCCCTCCACTTT.

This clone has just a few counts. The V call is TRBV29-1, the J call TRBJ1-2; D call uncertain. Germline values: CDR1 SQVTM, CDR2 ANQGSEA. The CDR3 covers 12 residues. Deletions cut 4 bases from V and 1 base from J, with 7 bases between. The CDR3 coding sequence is TGCAGCGTTGGTGGGGATAACTATGGCTACACCTTC. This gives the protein CSVGGDNYGYTF.

The CDR3 DNA is TGTGCCAGTAGTATGGGCTACACTGAAGCTTTCTTT. Translation gives CASSMGYTEAFF. This chain joins TRBV19 and TRBJ1-1; D remains unclear. The length of the CDR3 is 12 residues. V lost 3 bases and J lost 3, with 5 bases in between. CDR1 and CDR2 (germline): LNHDA, SQIVND (reference sequence).

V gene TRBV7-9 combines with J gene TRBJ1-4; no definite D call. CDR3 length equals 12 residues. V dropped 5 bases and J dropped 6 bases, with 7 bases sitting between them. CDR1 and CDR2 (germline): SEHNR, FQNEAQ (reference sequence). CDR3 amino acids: CASSLRDEKLFF. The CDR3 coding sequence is TGTGCCAGCAGCCTCCGGGATGAAAAACTGTTTTTT.

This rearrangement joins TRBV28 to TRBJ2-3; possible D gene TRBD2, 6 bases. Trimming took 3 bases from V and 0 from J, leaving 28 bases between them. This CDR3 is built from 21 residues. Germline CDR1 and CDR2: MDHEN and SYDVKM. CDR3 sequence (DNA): TGTGCCAGCAGTTTCTCTCCCGGGACTCCACGGTTAAGTACTAGCACAGATACGCAGTATTTT. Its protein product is CASSFSPGTPRLSTSTDTQYF.

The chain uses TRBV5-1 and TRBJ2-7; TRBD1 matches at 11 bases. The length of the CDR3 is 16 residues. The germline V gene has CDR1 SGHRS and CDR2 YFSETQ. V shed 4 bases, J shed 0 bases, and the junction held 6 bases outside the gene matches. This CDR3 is CASSKGTGGYSYEQYF. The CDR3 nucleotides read TGCGCCAGCAGCAAAGGGACAGGGGGGTACTCCTACGAGCAGTACTTC.

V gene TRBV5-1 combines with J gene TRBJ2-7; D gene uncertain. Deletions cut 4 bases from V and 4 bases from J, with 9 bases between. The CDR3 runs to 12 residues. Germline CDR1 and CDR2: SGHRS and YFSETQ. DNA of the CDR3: TGCGCCAGCAGCCAGTCCGAATACGAGCAGTACTTC. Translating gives CASSQSEYEQYF.

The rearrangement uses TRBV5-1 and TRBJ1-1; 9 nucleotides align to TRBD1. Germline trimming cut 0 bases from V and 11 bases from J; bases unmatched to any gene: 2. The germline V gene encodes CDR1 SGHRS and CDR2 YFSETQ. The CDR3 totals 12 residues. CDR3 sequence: CASSLETGGAFF. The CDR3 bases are TGCGCCAGCAGCTTGGAGACAGGGGGTGCTTTCTTT. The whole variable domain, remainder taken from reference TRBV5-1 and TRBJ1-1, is KAGVTQTPRYLIKTRGQQVTLSCSPISGHRSVSWYQQTPGQGLQFLFEYFSETQRNKGNFPGRFSGRQFSNSRSEMNVSTLELGDSALYLCASSLETGGAFFGQGTRLTVV.

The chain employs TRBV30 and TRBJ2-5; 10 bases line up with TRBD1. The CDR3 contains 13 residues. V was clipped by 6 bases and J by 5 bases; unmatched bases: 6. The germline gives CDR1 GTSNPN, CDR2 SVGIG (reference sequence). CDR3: CACGTGAGETQYF. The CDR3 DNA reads TGTGCCTGCGGGACAGGGGCCGGGGAGACCCAGTACTTC.

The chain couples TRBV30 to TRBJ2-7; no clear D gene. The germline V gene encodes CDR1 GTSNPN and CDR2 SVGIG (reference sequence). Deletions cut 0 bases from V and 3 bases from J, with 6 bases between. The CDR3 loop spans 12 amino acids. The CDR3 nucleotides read TGTGCCTGGAGTGTATCCAACTACGAGCAGTACTTC. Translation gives CAWSVSNYEQYF. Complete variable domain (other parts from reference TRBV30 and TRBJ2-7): SQTIHQWPATLVQPVGSPLSLECTVEGTSNPNLYWYRQAAGRGLQLLFYSVGIGQISSEVPQNLSASRPQDRQFILSSKKLLLSDSGFYLCAWSVSNYEQYFGPGTRLTVT.

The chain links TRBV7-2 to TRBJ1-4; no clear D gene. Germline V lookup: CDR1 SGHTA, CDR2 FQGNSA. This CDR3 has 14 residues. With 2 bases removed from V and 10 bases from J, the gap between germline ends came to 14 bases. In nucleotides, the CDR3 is TGTGCCAGCAGCTTATTTGCAAGTAGCGGAAAACTGTTTTTT. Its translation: CASSLFASSGKLFF.

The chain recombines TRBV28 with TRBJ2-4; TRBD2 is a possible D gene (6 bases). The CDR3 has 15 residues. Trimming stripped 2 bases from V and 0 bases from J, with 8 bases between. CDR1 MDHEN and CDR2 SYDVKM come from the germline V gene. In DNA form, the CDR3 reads TGTGCCAGCAGTTTAGGGGGGTCAGCCAAAAACATTCAGTACTTC. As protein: CASSLGGSAKNIQYF.

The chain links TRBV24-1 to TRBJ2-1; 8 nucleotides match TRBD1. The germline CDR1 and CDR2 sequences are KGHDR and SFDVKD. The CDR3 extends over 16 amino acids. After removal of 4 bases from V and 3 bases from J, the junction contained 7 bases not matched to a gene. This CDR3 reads CATSDRSGQGYNEQFF. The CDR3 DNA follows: TGTGCCACCAGTGACCGCTCCGGACAGGGCTACAATGAGCAGTTCTTC.

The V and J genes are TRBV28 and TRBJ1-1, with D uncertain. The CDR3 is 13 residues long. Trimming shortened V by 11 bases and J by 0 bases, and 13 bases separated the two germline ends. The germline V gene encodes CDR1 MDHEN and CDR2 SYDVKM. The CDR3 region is CAARADLNTEAFF. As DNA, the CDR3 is TGTGCCGCTCGGGCAGACTTGAACACTGAAGCTTTCTTT. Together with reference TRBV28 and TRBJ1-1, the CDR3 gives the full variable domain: DVKVTQSSRYLVKRTGEKVFLECVQDMDHENMFWYRQDPGLGLRLIYFSYDVKMKEKGDIPEGYSVSREKKERFSLILESASTNQTSMYLCAARADLNTEAFFGQGTRLTVV.

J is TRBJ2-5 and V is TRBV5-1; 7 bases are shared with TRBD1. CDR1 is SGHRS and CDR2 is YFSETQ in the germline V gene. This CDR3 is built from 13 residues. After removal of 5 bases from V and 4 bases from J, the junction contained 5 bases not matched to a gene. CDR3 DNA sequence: TGCGCCAGCAGTCTAACAGGGGTAGAGACCCAGTACTTC. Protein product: CASSLTGVETQYF.

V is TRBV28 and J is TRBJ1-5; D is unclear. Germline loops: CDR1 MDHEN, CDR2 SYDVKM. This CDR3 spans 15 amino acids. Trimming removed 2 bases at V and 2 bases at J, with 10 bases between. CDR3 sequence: CASSLDSTGNQPQHF. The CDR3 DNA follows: TGTGCCAGCAGTTTAGATAGTACGGGCAATCAGCCCCAGCATTTT.

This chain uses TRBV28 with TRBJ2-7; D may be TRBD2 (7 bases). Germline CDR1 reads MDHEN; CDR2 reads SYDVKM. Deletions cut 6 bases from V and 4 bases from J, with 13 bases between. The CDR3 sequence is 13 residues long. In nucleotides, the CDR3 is TGTGCCAGCAGGCGGGGGCAGAATTACGAGCAGTACTTC. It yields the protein CASRRGQNYEQYF.

CDR3 in DNA: TGCGCCAGCAGCTCCCGTCCCGGCTCAGATACGCAGTATTTT. This sequence encodes CASSSRPGSDTQYF. This chain uses TRBV5-1 with TRBJ2-3; D uncertain. From germline, CDR1 is SGHRS and CDR2 YFSETQ. Trimming stripped 3 bases from V and 4 bases from J, with 12 bases between. CDR3 length equals 14 residues. The whole variable domain, filled in from reference TRBV5-1 and TRBJ2-3, reads KAGVTQTPRYLIKTRGQQVTLSCSPISGHRSVSWYQQTPGQGLQFLFEYFSETQRNKGNFPGRFSGRQFSNSRSEMNVSTLELGDSALYLCASSSRPGSDTQYFGPGTRLTVL.

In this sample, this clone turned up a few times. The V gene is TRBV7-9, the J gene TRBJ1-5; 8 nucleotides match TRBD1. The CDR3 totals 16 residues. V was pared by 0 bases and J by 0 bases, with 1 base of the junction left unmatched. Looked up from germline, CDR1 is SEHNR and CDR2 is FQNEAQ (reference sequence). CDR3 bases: TGTGCCAGCAGCTTAGCGACAGGGGTTAGCAATCAGCCCCAGCATTTT. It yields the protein CASSLATGVSNQPQHF. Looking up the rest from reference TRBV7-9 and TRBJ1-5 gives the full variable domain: DTGVSQNPRHKITKRGQNVTFRCDPISEHNRLYWYRQTLGQGPEFLTYFQNEAQLEKSRLLSDRFSAERPKGSFSTLEIQRTEQGDSAMYLCASSLATGVSNQPQHFGDGTRLSIL.

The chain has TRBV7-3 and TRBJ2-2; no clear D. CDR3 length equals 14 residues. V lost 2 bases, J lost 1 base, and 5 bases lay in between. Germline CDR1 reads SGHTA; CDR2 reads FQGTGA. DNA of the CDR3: TGTGCCAGCAGCTTAGTTGGGAACACCGGGGAGCTGTTTTTT. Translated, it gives CASSLVGNTGELFF.

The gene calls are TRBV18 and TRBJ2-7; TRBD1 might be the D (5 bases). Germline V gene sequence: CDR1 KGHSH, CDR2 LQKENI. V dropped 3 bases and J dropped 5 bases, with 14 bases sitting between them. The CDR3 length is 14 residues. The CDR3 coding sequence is TGTGCCAGCTCACCCCAGACAGCCCCCGACGAGCAGTACTTC. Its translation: CASSPQTAPDEQYF.

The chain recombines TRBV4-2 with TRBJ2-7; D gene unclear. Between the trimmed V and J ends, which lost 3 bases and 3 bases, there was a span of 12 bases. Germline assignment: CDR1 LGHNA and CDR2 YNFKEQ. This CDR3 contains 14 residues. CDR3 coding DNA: TGTGCCAGCAGCCAGGAGTGGCTCGACTACGAGCAGTACTTC. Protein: CASSQEWLDYEQYF.

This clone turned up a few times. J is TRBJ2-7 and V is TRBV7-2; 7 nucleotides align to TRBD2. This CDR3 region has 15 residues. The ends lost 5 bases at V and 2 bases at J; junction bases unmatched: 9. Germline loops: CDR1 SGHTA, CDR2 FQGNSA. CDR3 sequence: CASSPGRTRTYEQYF. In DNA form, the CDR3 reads TGTGCCAGCAGCCCTGGAAGGACTAGAACCTACGAGCAGTACTTC.

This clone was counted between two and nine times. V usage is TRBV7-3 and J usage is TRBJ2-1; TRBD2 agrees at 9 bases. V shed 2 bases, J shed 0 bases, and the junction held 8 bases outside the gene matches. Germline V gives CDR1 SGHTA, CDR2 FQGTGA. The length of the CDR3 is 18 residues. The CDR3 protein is CASSLGLAGWGSYNEQFF. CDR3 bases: TGTGCCAGCAGCTTAGGTCTAGCGGGATGGGGCTCCTACAATGAGCAGTTCTTC.